The clone carrying this TCR beta chain was found a few times. J gave up 7 bases and V 3 bases, and 4 bases lay outside the gene matches. The CDR3 runs to 14 residues. CDR1 is SGDLS and CDR2 is YYNGEE in the germline V gene. The data belong to a study of T cell changes during pregnancy in multiple sclerosis. Produced via immunoSEQ multiplex PCR; TCRdb's table is partial and in-frame only. The table records approximately 46,000 clones, about 90% of them present only once. Source: peripheral blood, taken after pregnancy. The chain couples TRBV9 to TRBJ1-6; 7 nucleotides match TRBD1. This clonotype originated in a female donor in good health, enrolled as a control in a pregnancy study. Written as DNA, the CDR3 is TGTGCCAGCAGCGGACAGGGCGGGAATTCACCCCTCCACTTT. It yields the protein CASSGQGGNSPLHF.